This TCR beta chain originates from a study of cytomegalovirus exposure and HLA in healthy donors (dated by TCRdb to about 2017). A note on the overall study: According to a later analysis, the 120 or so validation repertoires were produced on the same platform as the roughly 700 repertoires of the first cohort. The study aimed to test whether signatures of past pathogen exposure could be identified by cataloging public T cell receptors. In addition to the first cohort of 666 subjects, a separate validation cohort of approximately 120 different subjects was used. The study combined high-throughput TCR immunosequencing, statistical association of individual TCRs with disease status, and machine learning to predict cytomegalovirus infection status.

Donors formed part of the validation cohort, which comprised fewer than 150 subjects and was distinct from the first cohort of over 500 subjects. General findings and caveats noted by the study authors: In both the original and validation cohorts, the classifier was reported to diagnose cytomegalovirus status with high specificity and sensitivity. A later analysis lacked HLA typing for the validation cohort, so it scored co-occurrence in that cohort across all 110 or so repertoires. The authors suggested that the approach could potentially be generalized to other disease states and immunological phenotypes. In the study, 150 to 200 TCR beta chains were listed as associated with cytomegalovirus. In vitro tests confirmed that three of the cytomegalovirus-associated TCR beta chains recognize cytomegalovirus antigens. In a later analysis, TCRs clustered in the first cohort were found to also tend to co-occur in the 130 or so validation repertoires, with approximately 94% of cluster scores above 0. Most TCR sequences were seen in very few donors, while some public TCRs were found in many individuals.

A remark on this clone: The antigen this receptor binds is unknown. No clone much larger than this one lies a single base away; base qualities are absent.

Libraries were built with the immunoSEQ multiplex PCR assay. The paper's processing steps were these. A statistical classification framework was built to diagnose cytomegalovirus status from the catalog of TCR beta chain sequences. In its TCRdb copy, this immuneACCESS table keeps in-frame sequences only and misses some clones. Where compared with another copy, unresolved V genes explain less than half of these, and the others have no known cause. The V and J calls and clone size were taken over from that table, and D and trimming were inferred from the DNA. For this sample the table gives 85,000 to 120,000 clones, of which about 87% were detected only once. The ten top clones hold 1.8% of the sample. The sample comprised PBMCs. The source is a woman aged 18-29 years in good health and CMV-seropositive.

The CDR3 region has the sequence CASSIRGAGELFF. The DNA reads TGTGCCAGCAGTATCCGGGGGGCCGGGGAGCTGTTTTTT. Rearrangement joined TRBV5-8 to TRBJ2-2; 7 bases in between match TRBD2. CDR1 SGHTS and CDR2 YDEGEE were looked up in the germline V gene. Compared with germline, V lacks 5 bases and J lacks 6 bases; bases without a gene match: 4. Including cysteine and phenylalanine, the CDR3 has 13 amino acids. Left in the record is the CDR3 DNA by itself, 39 bases read in frame from the first base.